This entry is about one TCR beta chain. Its binding antigen is unknown. Base qualities are not at hand, and no much larger clone is one base apart. The data derive from a study of cytomegalovirus exposure and HLA in healthy donors (dated by TCRdb to about 2017). Context from the whole study: According to an earlier analysis of 587 of the donors, 150 million to 200 million T cells yielded 120 million or so unique TCR beta sequences and about 300 Gb of sequence data. Roughly 290 gigabases of sequencing data and around 80 million unique TCR sequences made up an early release that covered roughly 670 HLA-typed donors. Of the approximately 370 genotyped donors, 65% to 90% were placed in the genetic ancestry cluster associated with self-reported Caucasian donors. The study aimed to test whether cataloging public T cell receptors could reveal signatures of past pathogen exposure. The study used immunosequencing to profile the T cell repertoires of approximately 630 subjects and linked those repertoires to cytomegalovirus serostatus. Besides the first cohort of roughly 700 subjects, a separate validation cohort made up of 120 different subjects was used. High-throughput TCR immunosequencing, statistical association of individual TCRs with disease status, and machine learning were combined to predict cytomegalovirus infection status. To study patterns of TCR occurrence, a later analysis re-analyzed previously published TCR beta repertoires from around 670 donors and added high-resolution HLA genotyping. In the later analysis, no new phenotypic data were used to find candidate immune exposures; instead, reliance was placed on TCR beta sequences and their occurrence across donors. An earlier analysis of some 600 of the donors applied high-throughput TCR beta sequencing to assess whether each TCR beta V gene segment acted as functional or pseudogenic. Donor age, sex, ethnicity and CMV serostatus were compiled alongside the repertoire data. A later genetic analysis used genome-wide SNP genotypes for about 60% of the roughly 700 donors, treating that subset as a discovery cohort. Every discovery cohort repertoire had been produced on one sequencing platform. HLA typing included class I and class II loci at four-digit resolution. The number of donors typed differed by locus, with roughly 620-630 for A, B, C, DRB1 and DQB1, 522 for DQA1, about 610 for DPA1, and under 490 for DPB1. Because of strong linkage in the cohort, five DR-DQ haplotypes were treated as single units for association and clustering. Among some 400 genotyped donors of the cohort, an average of about 240,000 unique TCR beta nucleotide sequences was sequenced per donor, of which about 19% were non-productive.

V is trimmed back by 5 bases and J by 4 bases, and the junction contains 2 bases that no gene match accounts for. The CDR3 holds 13 amino acids from the cysteine to the phenylalanine. Only the CDR3 portion is preserved as DNA: 39 bases, with reading frame beginning at the first base. In the germline V gene (reference sequence), CDR1 corresponds to LNHDA and CDR2 to SQIVND. The cohort was made up of under 800 healthy bone marrow donors. At the time of sampling, all cohort members were nominally healthy, though unrecorded immune exposures were likely present. The donor tested CMV seropositive, placing the donor among the approximately 290 seropositive members of the cohort. Each donor provided a peripheral blood sample, and peripheral blood mononuclear cells were used for TCR beta sequencing. Genomic DNA extraction from the blood cell samples was performed with the Qiagen DNeasy Blood Extraction Kit.

Results the study describes overall, beyond this receptor: Correlated functional status among segregating V segments might be attributable to linkage disequilibrium, but an unknown experimental factor could not be ruled out. Sequencing depth was assumed to be roughly uniform across donors in the presence/absence analyses, though that assumption may not hold. When HLA alleles, especially DR and DQ, strongly co-occurred, TCR associations were difficult to assign to individual alleles. According to a later genetic analysis, donors in an Asian-associated ancestry cluster had fewer N-insertions in productive TCRs than the approximately 690-donor mean. Several of the top co-occurrence clusters appeared to be linked to parvovirus B19, influenza, CMV and Epstein-Barr virus, according to a later analysis. A later analysis found that HLA-associated TCR beta chains were more clonally expanded and had lower generation probabilities than equally common non-associated chains. In a later analysis, the rate of TCR association differed among HLA loci, with DRB1 alleles having the most associated TCRs and HLA-C alleles having the fewest. A further reported finding was that TCR beta sequences accurately predicted the HLA-A and HLA-B alleles for most subjects in the first cohort. A cluster of highly shared sequence variants was judged likely to be a technical artifact of the sequencing pipeline. Most CMV-associated TCR beta chains appeared to be HLA-restricted in a later analysis, and the HLA associations seemed to be driven largely by CMV exposure. The earlier analysis of a few hundred of the donors excluded some 15 rarely observed V segments, including chromosome 9 orphons, because counts were too low. In vitro tests confirmed that a few of the cytomegalovirus-associated TCR beta chains recognize cytomegalovirus antigens. At a false discovery rate of 0.05, a later analysis linked about 17,000 TCR beta sequences to specific HLA alleles. The classifier was reported to diagnose cytomegalovirus status with high specificity and sensitivity in both the original cohort and the validation cohort. The authors suggested that the approach could potentially be extended to other disease states and immunological phenotypes. Some IMGT-functional V segments, including TRBV6-2 and TRBV6-3, could not be distinguished by the 87-base-pair reads and were therefore excluded. Because HLA typing was missing for some donors at each locus, association tests included only the typed subset. In this cohort, only TCR beta chains were sequenced, and detectable features were limited by the absence of alpha or paired-chain data. A later genetic analysis associated a missense DCLRE1C variant with V-gene and J-gene trimming of TCR beta chains, and an independent cohort replicated the association. The study gave a list of some 150 TCR beta chains associated with cytomegalovirus. In an earlier analysis of some 640 of the donors, most TCR beta V segments were observed in productive rearrangements about 90% or about 30% of the time, broadly matching IMGT annotations. While some public TCRs were present in many individuals, most TCR sequences turned up only very rarely across donors. The only immune exposure information available for the cohort was CMV serostatus.

The library was generated by the immunoSEQ multiplex PCR assay. For the multiplex PCR, a mixture combining 60 forward primers for TCR Vbeta segments and 13 reverse primers for TCR Jbeta segments was used. The CDR3 region of rearranged TCR beta genes was amplified from genomic DNA by a multiplex PCR assay. The Illumina HiSeq System was used to sequence the amplified TCR beta libraries as 87-base-pair reads. Per the authors' processing: Across the roughly 640 repertoires, a later analysis counted 60 million to 90 million unique TCR beta chains, approximately 10 million of which were shared by at least two donors. Raw reads were error-corrected and collapsed into unique sequences with a nearest-neighbor algorithm that merged closely related sequences to remove PCR and sequencing errors. CDR3 sequences were aligned to IMGT reference sequences to assign V, D and J gene segments. For a sequence to be retained, a match of at least six nucleotides was required to both a V gene segment and a J gene segment. Rearrangements were called productive when the CDR3 lacked stop codons and stayed in frame with V and J; all others were non-productive. CDR3 was defined according to IMGT convention as the region running from the second conserved V-encoded cysteine to the conserved J-encoded phenylalanine. In an earlier analysis of around 570 of the donors, sequences lacking an unambiguous match to a single V gene segment were excluded. In an earlier analysis of several hundred of the donors, V segments were called functional above 56.7% productive rearrangements and were called segregating when the between-donor standard deviation exceeded 5%. A statistical classification framework was built for diagnosing cytomegalovirus status from the catalog of TCR beta chain sequences. In a later analysis, TCR nucleotide sequences were compared against IMGT/GENE-DB human TR gene sequences so that V and J genes could be assigned. Using the TCRdist pipeline, a later analysis assigned CDR3 sequences along with most-parsimonious VDJ recombination scenarios. In a later analysis, every TCR beta chain was defined by the combination of its CDR3 amino acid sequence and its V-gene family, and reads without a unique V-gene family were dropped. In a later analysis, 450 to 600 highly shared, low-generation-probability nucleotide sequences were removed to address suspected cross-contamination and a sequencing artifact. In a later analysis, a clonal expansion index for each public chain was calculated from normalized within-repertoire ranks of inferred template counts. In a later analysis, generation probabilities were computed with a VDJ recombination model fitted to out-of-frame rearrangements, and the resulting probabilities were checked against IGoR. In a later analysis, hypergeometric tests were used to score TCR-TCR, TCR-HLA and TCR-CMV co-occurrence, with a repertoire-size bias correction applied to TCR pairs. To estimate false discovery rates, a later analysis permuted the HLA or CMV assignments 20 times. A later analysis grouped co-occurring TCRs with DBSCAN, adding TCRdist sequence similarity when clustering within HLA-allele-positive subsets. Repertoires with fewer than 30,000 or more than 120,000 public chains, plus five repertoires with anomalous nucleotide sharing, were excluded from co-occurrence clustering. TCRdb took over this immuneACCESS table, retaining in-frame rearrangements with V and J assigned. Such tables are incomplete; in checked studies, under half of the missing clones stem from an unresolved V gene, and the remainder is unexplained. V and J calls and clone size are as listed in that table; D and trimming were resolved from the DNA. The sample profile shows more than 200,000 clones; about two thirds of them were found once. The leading ten clones occupy less than 3% of the sample.

This TCR came from a man in his forties or fifties in good health and CMV-seropositive. Sequencing input: PBMCs. The chain uses TRBV19 and TRBJ2-5, with 9 bases matching TRBD1. The sequence in DNA is TGTGCCAGTAGTGGGACAGGGCTAGAGACCCAGTACTTC. It encodes CASSGTGLETQYF.